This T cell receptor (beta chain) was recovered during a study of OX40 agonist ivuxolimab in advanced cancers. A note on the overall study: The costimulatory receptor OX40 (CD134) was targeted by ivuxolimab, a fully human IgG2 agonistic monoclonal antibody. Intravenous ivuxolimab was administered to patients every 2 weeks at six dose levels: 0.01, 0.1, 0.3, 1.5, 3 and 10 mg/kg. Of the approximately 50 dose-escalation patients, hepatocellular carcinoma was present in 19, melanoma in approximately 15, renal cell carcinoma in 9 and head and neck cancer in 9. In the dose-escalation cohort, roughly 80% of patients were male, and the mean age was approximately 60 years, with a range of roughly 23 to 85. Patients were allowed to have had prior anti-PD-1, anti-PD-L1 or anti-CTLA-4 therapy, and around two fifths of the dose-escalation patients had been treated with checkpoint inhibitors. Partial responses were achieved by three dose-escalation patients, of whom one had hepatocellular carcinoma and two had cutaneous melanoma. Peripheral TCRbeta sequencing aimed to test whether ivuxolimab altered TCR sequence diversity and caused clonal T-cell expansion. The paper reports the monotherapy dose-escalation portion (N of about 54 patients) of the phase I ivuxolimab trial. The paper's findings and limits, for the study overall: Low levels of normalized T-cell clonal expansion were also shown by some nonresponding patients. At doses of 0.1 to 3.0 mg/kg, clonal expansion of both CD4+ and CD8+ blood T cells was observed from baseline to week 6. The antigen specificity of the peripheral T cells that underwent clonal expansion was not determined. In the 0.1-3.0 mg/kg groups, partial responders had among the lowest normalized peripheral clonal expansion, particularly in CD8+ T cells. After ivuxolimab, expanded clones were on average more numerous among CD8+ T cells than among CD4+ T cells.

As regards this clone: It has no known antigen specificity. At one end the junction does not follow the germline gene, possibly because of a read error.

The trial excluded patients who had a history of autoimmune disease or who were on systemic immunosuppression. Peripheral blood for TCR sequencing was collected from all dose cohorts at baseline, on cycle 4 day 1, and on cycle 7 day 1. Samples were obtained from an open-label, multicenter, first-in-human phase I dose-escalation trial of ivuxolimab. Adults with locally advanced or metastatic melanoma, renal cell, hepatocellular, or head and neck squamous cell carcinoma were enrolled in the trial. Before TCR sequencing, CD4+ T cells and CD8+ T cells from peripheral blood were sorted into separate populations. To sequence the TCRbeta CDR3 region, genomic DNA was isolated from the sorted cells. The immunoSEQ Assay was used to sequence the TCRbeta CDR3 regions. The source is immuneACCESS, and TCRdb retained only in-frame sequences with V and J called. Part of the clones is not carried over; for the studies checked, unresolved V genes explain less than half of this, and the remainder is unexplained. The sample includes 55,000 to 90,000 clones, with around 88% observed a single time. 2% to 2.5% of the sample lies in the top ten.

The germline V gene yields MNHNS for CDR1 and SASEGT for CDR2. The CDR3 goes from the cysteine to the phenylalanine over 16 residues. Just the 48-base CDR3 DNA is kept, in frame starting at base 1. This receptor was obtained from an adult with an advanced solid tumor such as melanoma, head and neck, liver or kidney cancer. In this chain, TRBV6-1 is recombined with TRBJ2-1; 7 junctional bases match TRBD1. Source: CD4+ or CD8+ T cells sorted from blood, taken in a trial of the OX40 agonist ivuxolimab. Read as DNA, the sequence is TGTGCCAGCAGGGAAGACAGGGCAGTACGTATGAATGAGCAGTTCTTC. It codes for CASREDRAVRMNEQFF.